Shown below are 30 T cell receptor beta chains from a single sample sequenced in a study of T cells in Graves' hyperthyroidism and ophthalmopathy. Using RNA transcripts as the source, TCR beta CDR3 regions were amplified. A set of HTBI primers served as the primers for a first-round RT-PCR of the TCR CDR3. TCRdb reanalysed the multiplex PCR reads using MiXCR and keeps one entry per CDR3 protein. The table has about 570,000 distinct CDR3 sequences, about 14% seen once. Input material: blood. These TCRs come from a woman aged 40 to 50 with Graves' hyperthyroidism.

This clonotype was seen a handful of times. DNA for the CDR3: TGTGCCAGCAGATCGGCAGGGGCGGGCAATCAGCCCCAGCATTTT. Protein: CASRSAGAGNQPQHF. V and J are TRBV27 and TRBJ1-5; tentatively, D is TRBD1 (6 bases). Germline V CDR1 and CDR2: MNHEY, SMNVEV (reference sequence). The CDR3 covers 15 residues. Trimming pared 6 bases from V and 2 bases from J, leaving 14 bases between.

Only a few counts were recorded for this clonotype. The genes are TRBV3-1 and TRBJ2-7, with 8 bases identical to TRBD1. This CDR3 has 16 amino acids. Per germline, CDR1 LGHDT and CDR2 YNNKEL (reference sequence). V lost 4 bases, J lost 2 bases, and 10 bases stayed unmatched. CDR3 residues: CASSPSTGTGAYEQYF. CDR3 DNA sequence: TGTGCCAGCAGCCCTTCAACCGGGACAGGAGCCTACGAGCAGTACTTC.

This clonotype was seen many times. The chain combines TRBV18 with TRBJ1-1; possibly TRBD1 for D (5 bases). The CDR3 has 13 amino acids. V was clipped by 4 bases and J by 4 bases, with 10 bases between them. CDR1 and CDR2 from the germline V gene are KGHSH and LQKENI. In DNA form, the CDR3 reads TGTGCCAGCTCACGAGACAGTTCCACTGAAGCTTTCTTT. This translates into CASSRDSSTEAFF.

With regard to this clonotype: A clone one base away is much larger, so this may be a read error. The J gene is TRBJ2-1, the V gene TRBV20-1, with 13 bases that match TRBD2. Trimming took 6 bases from V and 5 from J; bases not matched to a gene: 4. Germline CDR1 and CDR2: DFQATT and SNEGSKA (reference sequence). The CDR3 has 14 amino acids. As DNA, the CDR3 is TGCAGTGCAATCGGGACTAGCGGGGACAATGAGCAGTTCTTC. Its protein is CSAIGTSGDNEQFF.

This clonotype was seen repeatedly, ten times or more. The rearrangement uses TRBV18 and TRBJ2-1; a weak D match, TRBD1 (6 bases). Germline-derived CDR1 and CDR2 are KGHSH and LQKENI. Between the trimmed V and J ends, which lost 4 bases and 5 bases, there was a span of 9 bases. The CDR3 extends over 13 amino acids. The CDR3 DNA follows: TGTGCCAGCTCACGACAGGTTCACAATGAGCAGTTCTTC. It specifies CASSRQVHNEQFF.

A word on this clonotype: The conserved final phenylalanine or tryptophan is absent from the CDR3, which likely points to a read error. The J gene is TRBJ1-4, the V gene TRBV5-1; D unclear. Germline CDR1 is SGHRS and CDR2 is YFSETQ. V shed 1 base and J shed 0 bases, with 4 bases lying between them. This CDR3 spans 14 amino acids. The CDR3 DNA sequence: TGCGCCAGCAGCTTGAGTGCAACTAATGAAAAACTGTTTTCT. Amino acid sequence: CASSLSATNEKLFS.

This clonotype was seen more than once but under ten times. The rearrangement links TRBV3-1 to TRBJ1-5; 9 bases line up with TRBD1. The CDR3 has 15 amino acids. V lost 3 bases, J lost 6 bases, and 6 bases stayed unmatched. CDR1 and CDR2 (germline): LGHDT, YNNKEL (reference sequence). CDR3 region: CASSHSNRGLQPQHF. The CDR3 DNA reads TGTGCCAGCAGCCACAGTAACAGGGGGCTTCAGCCCCAGCATTTT. The full variable domain, rest sourced from reference TRBV3-1 and TRBJ1-5, is DTAVSQTPKYLVTQMGNDKSIKCEQNLGHDTMYWYKQDSKKFLKIMFSYNNKELIINETVPNRFSPKSPDKAHLNLHINSLELGDSAVYFCASSHSNRGLQPQHFGDGTRLSIL.

This CDR3 reads CASSHGGSSVETQYF. The CDR3 bases are TGTGCCAGCAGCCATGGCGGGAGCTCCGTGGAGACCCAGTACTTC. The rearrangement joins TRBV14 to TRBJ2-5; 7 bases line up with TRBD2. This CDR3 has 15 amino acids. The V and J ends lost 3 bases and 5 bases, in that order; junction bases with no gene match: 9. Germline lookup yields CDR1 SGHDN and CDR2 FVKESK.

The chain is built from TRBV18 and TRBJ1-1; 9 bases match TRBD1. CDR1 KGHSH and CDR2 LQKENI come from the germline V gene. With 6 bases clipped from V and 4 bases from J, the junction kept 6 bases outside the gene matches. This CDR3 has 14 residues. The CDR3 loop is CASSSDRGLTEAFF. The CDR3 DNA reads TGTGCCAGCTCGTCGGACAGGGGTCTCACTGAAGCTTTCTTT.

The table lists this clonotype with many counts. V is TRBV20-1 and J is TRBJ2-2, with unresolved D. The germline gives CDR1 DFQATT, CDR2 SNEGSKA (reference sequence). Trimming shortened V by 3 bases and J by 6 bases, and 8 bases separated the two germline ends. This CDR3 contains 12 residues. The CDR3 DNA sequence: TGCAGTGCTAGTTCAGTATCCGGGGAGCTGTTTTTT. Amino acid sequence: CSASSVSGELFF.

This clonotype showed up just a few times. This rearrangement joins TRBV20-1 to TRBJ1-6; D is undetermined. The CDR3 contains 14 residues. Germline CDR1 reads DFQATT; CDR2 reads SNEGSKA (reference sequence). Trimming removed 5 bases at V and 7 bases at J, with 15 bases between. This CDR3 is CSARGREWNSPLHF. The CDR3 bases are TGCAGTGCTCGCGGTAGGGAATGGAATTCACCCCTCCACTTT.

The table lists this clonotype with many counts. The J gene is TRBJ2-1, the V gene TRBV5-1, with D maybe TRBD2 (5 bases). This CDR3 is 12 amino acids long. With 5 bases removed from V and 6 bases from J, the gap between germline ends came to 9 bases. Germline V CDR1 and CDR2: SGHRS, YFSETQ. CDR3 sequence: CASRSRGNEQFF. CDR3 nucleotide sequence: TGCGCCAGCAGGTCCCGGGGCAATGAGCAGTTCTTC. Combining the CDR3 with reference TRBV5-1 and TRBJ2-1 gives the whole variable domain KAGVTQTPRYLIKTRGQQVTLSCSPISGHRSVSWYQQTPGQGLQFLFEYFSETQRNKGNFPGRFSGRQFSNSRSEMNVSTLELGDSALYLCASRSRGNEQFFGPGTRLTVL.

This clonotype was seen many times. The rearrangement joins TRBV10-3 to TRBJ2-1, with 14 nucleotides matching TRBD2. V lost 0 bases, J lost 5 bases, and 6 bases stayed unmatched. This CDR3 region has 18 residues. Germline V CDR1 and CDR2: ENHRY, SYGVKD. CDR3 coding DNA: TGTGCCATCAGTGAGTCGTTAGGGGGACTAGCGGGAGACAATGAGCAGTTCTTC. Translation gives CAISESLGGLAGDNEQFF.

This clonotype was detected many times. The chain is built from TRBV5-1 and TRBJ2-1, with 11 bases fitting TRBD2. J gave up 5 bases and V 4 bases, and 11 bases lay outside the gene matches. Germline CDR1 is SGHRS and CDR2 is YFSETQ. This CDR3 has 17 residues. The CDR3 DNA reads as TGCGCCAGCAGCCAGAACCCTAGCGGGAGGTATAACAATGAGCAGTTCTTC. Encoded protein: CASSQNPSGRYNNEQFF.

This clonotype was counted at least ten times. The V and J genes are TRBV11-2 and TRBJ2-1; a possible D gene is TRBD1 (6 bases). The CDR3 covers 15 residues. In germline, CDR1 is SGHAT, CDR2 FQNNGV. Trimming stripped 0 bases from V and 7 bases from J, with 13 bases between. CDR3 region: CASSLDRGRFNEQFF. The DNA of the CDR3 is TGTGCCAGCAGCTTAGACAGGGGACGGTTTAATGAGCAGTTCTTC.

This clonotype was observed at least ten times. The chain is built from TRBV7-2 and TRBJ2-7; weak D call: TRBD2 (5 bases). Trimming removed 4 bases from V and 2 bases from J, with 9 bases in between. Looked up from germline, CDR1 is SGHTA and CDR2 is FQGNSA. The CDR3 is made up of 13 amino acids. The CDR3 loop is CASSSPGAYEQYF. The CDR3 DNA is TGTGCCAGCAGCTCCCCCGGGGCCTACGAGCAGTACTTC. Filled out from reference TRBV7-2 and TRBJ2-7, the complete variable domain reads GAGVSQSPSNKVTEKGKDVELRCDPISGHTALYWYRQSLGQGLEFLIYFQGNSAPDKSGLPSDRFSAERTGGSVSTLTIQRTQQEDSAVYLCASSSPGAYEQYFGPGTRLTVT.

This clonotype was recorded at least ten times. The chain carries TRBV5-1 and TRBJ2-7; tentative D call: TRBD1 (6 bases). The germline V gene encodes CDR1 SGHRS and CDR2 YFSETQ. The CDR3 runs 17 residues. V lost 0 bases and J 2 bases, leaving 18 bases between the germline ends. The CDR3 here is CASSLGPVGASPYEQYF. The CDR3 DNA follows: TGCGCCAGCAGCTTGGGCCCTGTGGGGGCCTCGCCCTACGAGCAGTACTTC.

The chain joins TRBV2 to TRBJ1-5, with unresolved D. The CDR3 has 16 residues. Per the germline V gene, CDR1 is SNHLY and CDR2 is FYNNEI. Trimming removed 0 bases at V and 5 bases at J, with 14 bases between. CDR3 coding DNA: TGTGCCAGCAGTGAAGCGGGCGGGAGTCGGGATCAGCCCCAGCATTTT. Protein product: CASSEAGGSRDQPQHF.

This clonotype was observed many times. The chain uses TRBV28 and TRBJ2-1, with 13 nucleotides matching TRBD2. CDR1 is MDHEN and CDR2 is SYDVKM in the germline V gene. This CDR3 comprises 16 residues. V lost 5 bases and J lost 9; bases outside the gene matches: 10. The CDR3 region has the DNA TGTGCCAGCAGTCAATATCCGGGACTAGCGGGGAGTGAGCAGTTCTTC. Translating it yields CASSQYPGLAGSEQFF.

Ten or more counts support this clonotype. The V gene is TRBV27, the J gene TRBJ1-1, with 8 bases aligning to TRBD1. CDR1 and CDR2 (germline): MNHEY, SMNVEV (reference sequence). V lost 6 bases to trimming and J lost 5 bases; unmatched junction nucleotides: 8. This CDR3 spans 14 amino acids. CDR3 sequence reads: CASSKQGVPTEAFF. As DNA, the CDR3 is TGTGCCAGCAGCAAACAGGGGGTTCCGACTGAAGCTTTCTTT.

Of note for this clonotype: A much larger clone differs from this one at a single base, so this may be a read error. This chain uses TRBV7-9 with TRBJ1-2; 11 positions match TRBD1. Losses at the gene ends were 5 bases for V and 5 bases for J; bases not matched to a gene: 7. Germline V lookup: CDR1 SEHNR, CDR2 FQNEAQ (reference sequence). The CDR3 sequence is 15 residues long. The CDR3 is CASSPGQGATYGYTF. The CDR3 DNA is TGTGCCAGCAGCCCAGGACAGGGGGCGACTTATGGCTACACCTTC. Full variable domain (missing parts from reference TRBV7-9 and TRBJ1-2): DTGVSQNPRHKITKRGQNVTFRCDPISEHNRLYWYRQTLGQGPEFLTYFQNEAQLEKSRLLSDRFSAERPKGSFSTLEIQRTEQGDSAMYLCASSPGQGATYGYTFGSGTRLTVV.

In this sample, this clonotype turned up many times. The chain is built from TRBV5-1 and TRBJ2-1, with 7 positions matching TRBD2. CDR3 length: 14 amino acids. With 8 bases clipped from V and 4 bases from J, the junction kept 9 bases outside the gene matches. The germline V gene encodes CDR1 SGHRS and CDR2 YFSETQ. The CDR3 reads CASYRDYLYNEQFF. For the CDR3, the DNA is TGCGCCAGTTACCGGGACTACTTATACAATGAGCAGTTCTTC.

The chain employs TRBV6-1 and TRBJ1-5; no definite D call. Trimming removed 7 bases from V and 7 bases from J, with 11 bases in between. Germline V gives CDR1 MNHNS, CDR2 SASEGT. The CDR3 sequence is 12 residues long. This CDR3 is CASTNGGQPQHF. The CDR3 nucleotides read TGTGCCAGCACCAACGGCGGACAGCCCCAGCATTTT.

This clonotype was observed many times. This chain uses TRBV2 with TRBJ2-5; D is possibly TRBD1 (6 bases). V lost 4 bases and J 5 bases, leaving 17 bases between the germline ends. This CDR3 region has 15 residues. The germline gives CDR1 SNHLY, CDR2 FYNNEI. The CDR3: CASSGPTGLGETQYF. In DNA form, the CDR3 reads TGTGCCAGCAGTGGGCCTACAGGGCTTGGGGAGACCCAGTACTTC.

Only a few counts were recorded for this clonotype. This chain connects TRBV5-1 to TRBJ2-7; D gene ambiguous. The V gene lost 4 bases and the J gene lost 3 bases, with 11 bases spanning the gap. CDR3 length equals 13 residues. Per germline, CDR1 SGHRS and CDR2 YFSETQ. The CDR3 DNA reads TGCGCCAGCAGCCTGGGTATTGGCTACGAGCAGTACTTC. This encodes CASSLGIGYEQYF.

The chain uses TRBV7-3 and TRBJ2-3; a weak D match, TRBD2 (6 bases). The V gene lost 2 bases and the J gene lost 2 bases, with 11 bases spanning the gap. From germline, CDR1 is SGHTA and CDR2 FQGTGA. CDR3 length: 15 amino acids. The CDR3 spells CASSLSGGNTDTQYF. For the CDR3, the DNA is TGTGCCAGCAGCTTATCCGGGGGTAACACAGATACGCAGTATTTT.

This clonotype was detected ten times or more. Here the CDR3 reads CASILSRGMLNTEAFF. CDR3 coding DNA: TGTGCCAGCATTTTGTCCAGGGGGATGTTGAACACTGAAGCTTTCTTT. The gene calls are TRBV2 and TRBJ1-1, with 7 bases identical to TRBD1. V dropped 7 bases and J dropped 0; count of bases not matched to a gene: 11. The V gene's germline CDR1 is SNHLY and CDR2 FYNNEI. This CDR3 is 16 amino acids long. Full variable domain (outside the CDR3, taken from reference TRBV2 and TRBJ1-1): EPEVTQTPSHQVTQMGQEVILRCVPISNHLYFYWYRQILGQKVEFLVSFYNNEISEKSEIFDDQFSVERPDGSNFTLKIRSTKLEDSAMYFCASILSRGMLNTEAFFGQGTRLTVV.

The chain employs TRBV5-4 and TRBJ2-5, with D unresolved. The germline CDR1 and CDR2 sequences are SGHNT and YYREEE (reference sequence). CDR3 length equals 13 residues. V lost 2 bases and J 5 bases, leaving 10 bases between the germline ends. The CDR3, as DNA: TGTGCCAGCAGCTTTGGTGTCGCGGAGACCCAGTACTTC. This sequence encodes CASSFGVAETQYF.

For the CDR3, the DNA is TGTGCCAGCAGCCCGCCCGAGACCTACGAGCAGTACTTC. It codes for CASSPPETYEQYF. This chain links TRBV7-2 with TRBJ2-7; D ambiguous. The CDR3 has 13 residues. CDR1 is SGHTA, CDR2 FQGNSA, per germline. Trimming shortened V by 5 bases and J by 2 bases, and 10 bases separated the two germline ends.

This clonotype was picked up a small number of times. The rearrangement uses TRBV3-1 and TRBJ2-4; D remains ambiguous. The V end lost 2 bases, the J end lost 3 bases, and 23 bases lay between the germline ends. The CDR3 sequence is 19 residues long. The germline V gene has CDR1 LGHDT and CDR2 YNNKEL (reference sequence). The CDR3 sequence is CASSQSYAEGSMDKNIQYF. CDR3 coding DNA: TGTGCCAGCAGCCAATCATACGCGGAAGGGTCGATGGACAAAAACATTCAGTACTTC.